This entry features one TCR beta chain sequence. This entry comes from a study of control samples from healthy donors and cancer patients. The method was immunoSEQ multiplex PCR; TCRdb's version includes in-frame clones alone and lacks a portion of them. The table includes 90,000 to 110,000 clones, around nine tenths detected once. The CDR3 covers 17 residues. Germline CDR1 is LNHDA and CDR2 is SQIVND (reference sequence). The V end lost 8 bases, the J end lost 0 bases, and 20 bases lay between the germline ends. The sequencing sample was made of blood. The chain has TRBV19 and TRBJ2-1; tentatively, D is TRBD1 or TRBD2 (6 bases each). This TCR came from a woman aged 45 to 65 in good health. The CDR3 DNA reads TGTGCCAGTGAGGACGGGGGCGGGGCCAGCTCCTACAATGAGCAGTTCTTC. This translates into CASEDGGGASSYNEQFF.